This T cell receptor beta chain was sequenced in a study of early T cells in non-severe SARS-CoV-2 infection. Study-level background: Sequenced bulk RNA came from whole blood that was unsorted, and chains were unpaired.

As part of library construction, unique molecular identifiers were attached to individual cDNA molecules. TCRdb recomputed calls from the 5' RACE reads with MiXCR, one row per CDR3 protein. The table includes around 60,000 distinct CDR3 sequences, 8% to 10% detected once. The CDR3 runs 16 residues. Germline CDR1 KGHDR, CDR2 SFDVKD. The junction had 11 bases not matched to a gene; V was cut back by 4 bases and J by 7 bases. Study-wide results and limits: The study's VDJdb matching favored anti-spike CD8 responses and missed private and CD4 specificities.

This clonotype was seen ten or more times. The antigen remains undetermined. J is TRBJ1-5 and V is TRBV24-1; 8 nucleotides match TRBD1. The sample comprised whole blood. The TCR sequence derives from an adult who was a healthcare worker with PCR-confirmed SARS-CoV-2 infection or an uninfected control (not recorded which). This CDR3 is CATSDPKDREGQPQHF. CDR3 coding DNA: TGTGCCACCAGTGACCCCAAGGACAGGGAAGGACAGCCCCAGCATTTT.